Here is one T cell receptor (beta chain) with its context. Its antigen remains unidentified. The input lacks base qualities; no much larger clone sits a single base away. The sample holds other DNA sequences that translate to the same CDR3. The CDR3 contains 14 residues, cysteine and phenylalanine counted. Left in the record is the CDR3 DNA by itself, 42 bases read in frame from the first base. Taken from the germline V gene, the CDR1 and CDR2 loops are SGHRS and YFSETQ. The V end loses 2 bases and the J end loses 3 bases, and a stretch of 12 bases separates them. The data stem from a study of cytomegalovirus exposure and HLA in healthy donors (dated by TCRdb to about 2017). About the investigation overall: According to a later analysis, the 110 or so validation repertoires were produced on the same platform as the approximately 600 repertoires of the first cohort. The aim of the study was to test whether cataloging public T cell receptors could identify signatures of past pathogen exposure. Besides the first cohort of 666 subjects, a separate validation cohort made up of about 120 different subjects was used. High-throughput TCR immunosequencing, statistical association of individual TCRs with disease status, and machine learning were combined to predict cytomegalovirus infection status.

Separate from the approximately 670-subject first cohort, the validation cohort of roughly 120 subjects was the group to which the donors belonged. The library was prepared using the immunoSEQ multiplex PCR assay. The paper's data handling went like this. To diagnose cytomegalovirus status from the catalog of TCR beta chain sequences, a statistical classification framework was built. The clones in this table, taken by TCRdb from immuneACCESS, are in-frame only. Not every clone is retained; where verified, under half of the shortfall comes from an unresolved V gene, and the cause of the rest is unknown. The D gene and trimming were derived from the DNA, and the V and J assignments and clone size from that table. The sample table records over 200,000 clones; almost 90% of these occur just once. In total, the top ten clones hold roughly 0.38% of the sample. General findings and caveats noted by the study authors: Across donors, most TCR sequences were observed very rarely, whereas some public TCRs were present in many individuals. In both the original and validation cohorts, the classifier was reported to diagnose cytomegalovirus status with high specificity and sensitivity. A later analysis found that TCRs clustered in the first cohort also tended to co-occur in the roughly 120 validation repertoires, with more than 90% of cluster scores above 0. A later analysis lacked HLA typing for the validation cohort, so it scored co-occurrence in that cohort across all 120 repertoires. In vitro tests confirmed that a few of the cytomegalovirus-associated TCR beta chains recognize cytomegalovirus antigens. The authors suggested that the approach could potentially be extended to other disease states and immunological phenotypes. In the study, 150 to 200 TCR beta chains were listed as associated with cytomegalovirus.

The V and J segments used are TRBV5-1 and TRBJ2-7; TRBD2 is perhaps the D gene, given 6 matching bases. The sample taken for sequencing was PBMCs. This TCR came from a woman aged 18-29 years in good health and CMV-seronegative. The encoded CDR3 is CASSFGTGDYEQYF. The nucleotide sequence is TGCGCCAGCAGCTTCGGGACGGGAGACTACGAGCAGTACTTC.